Listed below are T cell receptor beta chains from one sample, sequenced in a study of shared clonotypes between healthy human individuals. Assay used: immunoSEQ multiplex PCR; TCRdb lists only in-frame clones, some missing. Altogether over 750,000 clones are present, roughly 96% being singletons, with the ten largest covering about 0.25%. The specimen was naive CD8+ T cells sorted from blood. The receptors come from a man younger than 40 in good health. Each CDR3 is given with its conserved first and last residue. A D gene is named only where the DNA matches it firmly.

cdr3_aa	d_call	v_call	j_call
CASSLGGGAPFF	.	TRBV7-2	TRBJ1-4
CASSSQGVEQYF	TRBD1	TRBV5-4	TRBJ2-7
CASSEWQGEANQPQHF	.	TRBV6-1	TRBJ1-5
CASSLVGSSYNEQFF	.	TRBV11-2	TRBJ2-1
CASSPPGLAGNTIYF	.	TRBV9	TRBJ1-3
CASSIGTGSADTQYF	TRBD1	TRBV5-1	TRBJ2-3
CSVLYSNTEAFF	.	TRBV29-1	TRBJ1-1
CASSTPGRRQGNQPQHF	TRBD1	TRBV11-2	TRBJ1-5
CASSFDTSGAYEQYF	.	TRBV7-9	TRBJ2-7
CASSTGQGYYEQYF	TRBD1	TRBV2	TRBJ2-7
CASSSGYSGFIYNEQFF	TRBD2	TRBV11-1	TRBJ2-1